These 23 T cell receptor beta chains came from one sample sequenced in a study of CD8+ T cells in alopecia areata. Reverse transcribed after extraction, RNA yielded cDNA as the sequencing template. Only in-frame clones appear in the TCRdb table, and some are missing; sequencing was by immunoSEQ multiplex PCR. The repertoire consists of some 170,000 clones, with approximately 70% occurring once and the leading ten covering roughly an eighth. Sample: CD8+ T cells sorted from blood, taken at week 0. These TCRs come from a human donor with alopecia areata.

The J gene is TRBJ1-5, the V gene TRBV4-1; no firm D call. Trimming left V 0 bases short and J 2 bases short, with 11 bases between. The CDR3 spans 16 residues. Germline CDR1 MGHRA, CDR2 YSYEKL. The CDR3 is CASSQEGSDGNQPQHF. The CDR3 nucleotides are TGCGCCAGCAGCCAAGAGGGGTCGGACGGCAATCAGCCCCAGCATTTT.

The chain is built from TRBV4-2 and TRBJ1-1; D is undetermined. Per the germline V gene, CDR1 is LGHNA and CDR2 is YNFKEQ. This CDR3 is 12 amino acids long. The ends were cut back, 2 bases at V and 0 bases at J, with 1 base in the middle. CDR3 sequence reads: CASSQLNTEAFF. CDR3 DNA sequence: TGTGCCAGCAGCCAATTGAACACTGAAGCTTTCTTT.

V is TRBV5-1 and J is TRBJ1-2, with 7 bases lining up with TRBD1. Germline CDR1 SGHRS, CDR2 YFSETQ. The CDR3 is 15 residues long. J was trimmed by 1 base and V by 1 base; bases with no gene match: 4. DNA of the CDR3: TGCGCCAGCAGCTTGCGTCAGGGGGGTAACTATGGCTACACCTTC. Its protein product is CASSLRQGGNYGYTF.

The J gene is TRBJ2-3, the V gene TRBV11-2; D perhaps matches TRBD2 (5 bases). V was trimmed by 1 base and J by 4 bases, leaving 6 bases between them. This CDR3 is built from 13 residues. CDR1 and CDR2 from the germline V gene are SGHAT and FQNNGV. This chain's CDR3 is CASSLGTSDTQYF. CDR3 nucleotides: TGTGCCAGCAGCTTAGGGACTTCAGATACGCAGTATTTT. The full variable domain, rest sourced from reference TRBV11-2 and TRBJ2-3, is EAGVAQSPRYKIIEKRQSVAFWCNPISGHATLYWYQQILGQGPKLLIQFQNNGVVDDSQLPKDRFSAERLKGVDSTLKIQPAKLEDSAVYLCASSLGTSDTQYFGPGTRLTVL.

The chain recombines TRBV9 with TRBJ2-2; D is perhaps TRBD2 (6 bases). This CDR3 comprises 15 residues. The V gene lost 5 bases and the J gene lost 1 base, with 12 bases spanning the gap. Germline loops: CDR1 SGDLS, CDR2 YYNGEE. The CDR3 DNA sequence: TGTGCCAGCAGGGGGACTTCCCAGAACACCGGGGAGCTGTTTTTT. Residues: CASRGTSQNTGELFF.

Turning to this clone: Other DNA sequences in the same sample also yield this CDR3. V and J are TRBV25-1 and TRBJ1-1; D not certain. Germline V gene sequence: CDR1 MGHDK, CDR2 SYGVNS. Trimming cost V 5 bases and J 2 bases, with 3 bases left between them. This CDR3 contains 11 residues. Here the CDR3 reads CASSQNTEAFF. CDR3 in DNA: TGTGCCAGCAGTCAAAACACTGAAGCTTTCTTT.

V is TRBV4-2 and J is TRBJ2-5; D might be TRBD1 (6 bases). CDR3 size: 16 residues. Germline values: CDR1 LGHNA, CDR2 YNFKEQ. The V end was cut by 0 bases, the J end by 0 bases, with 11 bases between. CDR3 DNA: TGTGCCAGCAGCCAAGATAGGACAGCCTACCAAGAGACCCAGTACTTC. As protein: CASSQDRTAYQETQYF.

The chain recombines TRBV6-1 with TRBJ2-7, with TRBD2 matching over 7 bases. The CDR3 length is 14 residues. V shed 4 bases and J 8 bases; nucleotides not matched to a gene: 11. Germline loops: CDR1 MNHNS, CDR2 SASEGT. The chain's CDR3 is CASSAGSSGSKQYF. The CDR3 DNA sequence: TGTGCCAGCAGTGCGGGGTCTAGCGGATCCAAGCAGTACTTC.

This chain connects TRBV2 to TRBJ2-1; 8 bases match TRBD1. J gave up 8 bases and V 4 bases, and 7 bases lay outside the gene matches. In germline, CDR1 is SNHLY, CDR2 FYNNEI. The CDR3 sequence is 14 residues long. CDR3 nucleotide sequence: TGTGCCAGCAGTGTCCAGGGGGCTGGGTATGAGCAGTTCTTC. As protein: CASSVQGAGYEQFF. Drawing the rest from reference TRBV2 and TRBJ2-1, the complete variable domain is EPEVTQTPSHQVTQMGQEVILRCVPISNHLYFYWYRQILGQKVEFLVSFYNNEISEKSEIFDDQFSVERPDGSNFTLKIRSTKLEDSAMYFCASSVQGAGYEQFFGPGTRLTVL.

The chain recombines TRBV2 with TRBJ2-5, with D tentatively TRBD2 (5 bases). Germline assignment: CDR1 SNHLY and CDR2 FYNNEI. The CDR3 consists of 16 residues. V was trimmed by 0 bases and J by 2 bases, leaving 13 bases between them. CDR3 in amino acids: CASSEAPGSEQETQYF. The CDR3 DNA reads as TGTGCCAGCAGTGAAGCGCCGGGGTCAGAGCAAGAGACCCAGTACTTC.

This clone has just a few counts. CDR3 in DNA: TGCAGCGTTGAATGGGTAGCCGGAGATACGCAGTATTTT. Protein product: CSVEWVAGDTQYF. The rearrangement links TRBV29-1 to TRBJ2-3, with unresolved D. V gave up 2 bases and J gave up 5 bases, with 11 bases separating them. The CDR3 covers 13 residues. Germline assignment: CDR1 SQVTM and CDR2 ANQGSEA.

This chain links TRBV29-1 with TRBJ1-2, with TRBD1 as a possible D gene (6 bases). This CDR3 contains 14 residues. Between the trimmed V and J ends, which lost 3 bases and 5 bases, there was a span of 16 bases. The germline gives CDR1 SQVTM, CDR2 ANQGSEA. CDR3 region: CSVDSRRGRYGYTF. CDR3 DNA: TGCAGCGTTGATTCTCGGAGGGGGAGGTATGGCTACACCTTC.

The V gene is TRBV30, the J gene TRBJ2-1, with a possible D match to TRBD2 (5 bases). Between the trimmed V and J ends, which lost 7 bases and 2 bases, there was a span of 18 bases. The CDR3 length is 15 residues. Germline V gene sequence: CDR1 GTSNPN, CDR2 SVGIG (reference sequence). The CDR3 sequence: CASEGTDAPYNEQFF. CDR3 in DNA: TGTGCCTCCGAGGGTACGGACGCACCCTACAATGAGCAGTTCTTC.

The CDR3: CASSLVPAGYTF. The CDR3 coding sequence is TGTGCCAGCAGCTTAGTTCCGGCGGGCTACACCTTC. The chain employs TRBV6-6 and TRBJ1-2; D is uncertain. Trimming shortened V by 6 bases and J by 8 bases, and 13 bases separated the two germline ends. The CDR3 consists of 12 residues. In germline, CDR1 is MNHNY, CDR2 SVGAGI (reference sequence).

The rearrangement uses TRBV30 and TRBJ2-1; D gene unclear. Trimming pared 1 base from V and 5 bases from J, leaving 9 bases between. This CDR3 contains 13 residues. Germline CDR1 reads GTSNPN; CDR2 reads SVGIG (reference sequence). The CDR3, as DNA: TGTGCCTGGAGTGGGGGTGGGAACAATGAGCAGTTCTTC. Translated, it gives CAWSGGGNNEQFF. Drawing the rest from reference TRBV30 and TRBJ2-1, the complete variable domain is SQTIHQWPATLVQPVGSPLSLECTVEGTSNPNLYWYRQAAGRGLQLLFYSVGIGQISSEVPQNLSASRPQDRQFILSSKKLLLSDSGFYLCAWSGGGNNEQFFGPGTRLTVL.

The chain joins TRBV4-1 to TRBJ1-5; unclear D gene. Deletions cut 3 bases from V and 7 bases from J, with 13 bases between. The CDR3 spans 14 residues. Germline CDR1 MGHRA, CDR2 YSYEKL. The CDR3 nucleotides read TGCGCCAGCAGCCATCTATCAAGGACCCAGCCCCAGCATTTT. Translating it yields CASSHLSRTQPQHF.

The chain has TRBV4-1 and TRBJ2-1; the D is unclear. The CDR3 covers 14 residues. CDR1 and CDR2 from the germline V gene are MGHRA and YSYEKL. The V gene lost 4 bases and the J gene lost 8 bases, with 15 bases spanning the gap. CDR3 loop: CASSPPKAVDEQFF. DNA for the CDR3: TGCGCCAGCAGCCCCCCGAAGGCGGTGGATGAGCAGTTCTTC.

The rearrangement links TRBV30 to TRBJ1-3, with unresolved D. V lost 1 base and J 8 bases, leaving 21 bases between the germline ends. CDR1 is GTSNPN, CDR2 SVGIG, per germline (reference sequence). The CDR3 covers 16 residues. In DNA, the CDR3 is TGTGCCTGGAGTGGACCGGGTCTCAGGTCTGGGGACACCATATATTTT. Residues: CAWSGPGLRSGDTIYF.

V is TRBV4-1 and J is TRBJ2-2; 7 bases match TRBD1. Germline lookup yields CDR1 MGHRA and CDR2 YSYEKL. V dropped 3 bases and J dropped 5; count of bases not matched to a gene: 6. The CDR3 contains 15 residues. CDR3 region: CASSQLTGATGELFF. The DNA of the CDR3 is TGCGCCAGCAGCCAGCTCACAGGGGCTACCGGGGAGCTGTTTTTT.

J is TRBJ2-7 and V is TRBV27; D gene ambiguous. Germline V lookup: CDR1 MNHEY, CDR2 SMNVEV (reference sequence). Trimming stripped 6 bases from V and 2 bases from J, with 5 bases between. There are 11 residues in the CDR3. In nucleotides, the CDR3 is TGTGCCAGCAGGGGGACCTACGAGCAGTACTTC. It translates to CASRGTYEQYF.

This chain links TRBV6-1 with TRBJ2-7; D remains unclear. Trimming removed 8 bases at V and 3 bases at J, with 11 bases between. The CDR3 contains 12 residues. Germline V gene lookup returns CDR1 MNHNS and CDR2 SASEGT. The CDR3 loop is CASAGQNYEQYF. The CDR3 DNA reads TGTGCCAGCGCCGGGCAGAACTACGAGCAGTACTTC.

This chain links TRBV6-5 with TRBJ1-1; D remains ambiguous. Per germline, CDR1 MNHEY and CDR2 SVGAGI. Trimming cost V 0 bases and J 1 base, with 9 bases left between them. The CDR3 extends over 15 amino acids. DNA for the CDR3: TGTGCCAGCAGTTACTCGAAAACGGGGAACACTGAAGCTTTCTTT. It specifies CASSYSKTGNTEAFF.

The rearrangement uses TRBV30 and TRBJ1-4; D remains ambiguous. The ends were cut back, 0 bases at V and 7 bases at J, with 3 bases in the middle. This CDR3 has 11 residues. The germline gives CDR1 GTSNPN, CDR2 SVGIG (reference sequence). In DNA, the CDR3 is TGTGCCTGGAGTGTAGGTGAAAAACTGTTTTTT. Translated, it gives CAWSVGEKLFF.